These 23 T cell receptor beta chains came from one sample sequenced in a study of neurological immune-mediated disorders. TCRdb analysed the 5' RACE reads with MiXCR anew, one entry per CDR3 protein. The data show 20,000 to 25,000 distinct CDR3 sequences, with 17% seen just once and 6% to 8% held by the top ten. The sequenced material came from CD8+ T cells from blood. The origin of the receptors is a young woman with multiple sclerosis.

Many counts were recorded for this clonotype. V usage is TRBV5-1 and J usage is TRBJ2-2, with TRBD2 matching over 10 bases. The ends lost 1 base at V and 5 bases at J; junction bases unmatched: 5. The CDR3 sequence is 16 residues long. The germline CDR1 and CDR2 sequences are SGHRS and YFSETQ. CDR3 sequence: CASSLYTSGDTGELFF. The CDR3 DNA follows: TGCGCCAGCAGCTTGTATACTAGCGGGGATACCGGGGAGCTGTTTTTT.

The rearrangement links TRBV9 to TRBJ1-1, with D hard to call. Germline V gives CDR1 SGDLS, CDR2 YYNGEE. Trimming took off 0 bases at V and 0 bases at J, with 6 bases between the two ends. There are 14 residues in the CDR3. CDR3 DNA: TGTGCCAGCAGCGTAGCGGACCTGAACACTGAAGCTTTCTTT. Amino acids: CASSVADLNTEAFF.

In its sample, this clonotype was seen many times. The chain combines TRBV12-3 or TRBV12-4 with TRBJ2-7; 10 positions agree with TRBD1. V shed 3 bases and J 7 bases; nucleotides not matched to a gene: 12. This CDR3 is 16 amino acids long. This chain's CDR3 is CASSLYDRQGAREQYF. DNA of the CDR3: TGTGCCAGCAGTTTGTACGACCGACAGGGGGCGAGGGAGCAGTACTTC.

This clonotype was seen many times. The CDR3: CASSPTPGTSGYNEQFF. CDR3 DNA: TGTGCCAGCAGCCCAACCCCCGGGACTAGCGGTTACAATGAGCAGTTCTTC. V gene TRBV7-2 combines with J gene TRBJ2-1; 11 bases line up with TRBD2. The ends lost 5 bases at V and 4 bases at J; junction bases unmatched: 10. This CDR3 is 17 amino acids long. Germline values: CDR1 SGHTA, CDR2 FQGNSA.

This clonotype is labeled as medium-sized. The genes are TRBV4-3 and TRBJ2-1; D possibly matches TRBD1 or TRBD2 (6 bases each). Trimming removed 0 bases from V and 4 bases from J, with 13 bases in between. The germline gives CDR1 LGHNA, CDR2 YSLEER. This CDR3 contains 16 residues. The CDR3 coding sequence is TGCGCCAGCAGCCAAGATGAGGGGGGTCTGTACAATGAGCAGTTCTTC. Translation gives CASSQDEGGLYNEQFF.

There are many counts of this clonotype. The chain uses TRBV7-8 and TRBJ1-5, with 10 positions matching TRBD1. This CDR3 comprises 15 residues. Germline V gene sequence: CDR1 SGHVS, CDR2 FQNEAQ. V lost 5 bases and J lost 6; bases outside the gene matches: 7. The CDR3 DNA reads as TGTGCCAGCAGCCGTGGACAGGGGGGACGTCAGCCCCAGCATTTT. Its protein product is CASSRGQGGRQPQHF.

This clonotype has at least ten counts. The V call is TRBV7-8, the J call TRBJ1-1, with 7 positions matching TRBD1. There are 18 residues in the CDR3. Germline CDR1 reads SGHVS; CDR2 reads FQNEAQ. V shed 5 bases, J shed 2 bases, and the junction held 17 bases outside the gene matches. In DNA, the CDR3 is TGTGCCAGCAGCCTAAACCCCCTAATGACAGGGCTCAACACTGAAGCTTTCTTT. Translation gives CASSLNPLMTGLNTEAFF.

This clonotype was observed many times. The V call is TRBV14, the J call TRBJ2-6; no reliable D call. The CDR3 length is 15 residues. Germline assignment: CDR1 SGHDN and CDR2 FVKESK. V lost 5 bases, J lost 0 bases, and 8 bases lay in between. Written as DNA, the CDR3 is TGTGCCAGCAGCAAACGAAGCTCTGGGGCCAACGTCCTGACTTTC. Translating gives CASSKRSSGANVLTF.

This clonotype was found many times. The gene calls are TRBV12-3 or TRBV12-4 and TRBJ2-1; D is unresolved. V lost 1 base, J lost 10 bases, and 8 bases lay in between. The CDR3 length is 12 residues. DNA of the CDR3: TGTGCCAGCAGTTTAGGATCCAGCGAGCAGTTCTTC. This encodes CASSLGSSEQFF.

The chain employs TRBV5-1 and TRBJ1-5; unclear D gene. The CDR3 runs 14 residues. Germline CDR1 reads SGHRS; CDR2 reads YFSETQ. V lost 4 bases and J lost 7, with 15 bases in between. The CDR3 DNA follows: TGCGCCAGCAGCCCTGAGGCGGGGAGGCAGCCCCAGCATTTT. It codes for CASSPEAGRQPQHF.

This clonotype was observed at least ten times. The CDR3 DNA reads as TGTGCCAGCAGCTTATTCCCCGGGGCAGGGGGAAAATCCTACGAGCAGTACGTC. Amino acids: CASSLFPGAGGKSYEQYV. V usage is TRBV11-2 and J usage is TRBJ2-7; 7 bases agree with TRBD1. This CDR3 comprises 18 residues. Germline V gene lookup returns CDR1 SGHAT and CDR2 FQNNGV. Trimming cost V 2 bases and J 1 base; bases outside gene matches: 14.

This clonotype was detected a few times. The chain links TRBV5-1 to TRBJ2-2; 7 nucleotides match TRBD2. This CDR3 comprises 16 residues. V lost 0 bases, J lost 4 bases, and 6 bases stayed unmatched. CDR1 SGHRS and CDR2 YFSETQ come from the germline V gene. The CDR3 here is CASSLVRGSVTGELFF. The CDR3 bases are TGCGCCAGCAGCTTGGTTCGCGGGAGTGTCACCGGGGAGCTGTTTTTT.

This clonotype qualifies as medium-sized. The chain has TRBV29-1 and TRBJ2-1; 9 positions agree with TRBD2. There are 14 residues in the CDR3. With V trimmed by 3 bases and J by 2 bases, 2 bases remained unmatched. Germline V gives CDR1 SQVTM, CDR2 ANQGSEA. The CDR3: CSVDASGAYNEQFF. Here the CDR3 DNA reads TGCAGCGTTGACGCTAGCGGGGCCTACAATGAGCAGTTCTTC.

The chain has TRBV2 and TRBJ1-1; no firm D call. The CDR3 has 13 amino acids. Germline CDR1 and CDR2: SNHLY and FYNNEI. V was clipped by 4 bases and J by 1 base, with 7 bases between them. In DNA form, the CDR3 reads TGTGCCAGCAGTGGTCAGCAGAACACTGAAGCTTTCTTT. Translated, it gives CASSGQQNTEAFF.

The J gene is TRBJ2-7, the V gene TRBV28; tentative D call: TRBD1 (5 bases). Germline V lookup: CDR1 MDHEN, CDR2 SYDVKM. The CDR3 length is 15 residues. Trimming left V 8 bases short and J 3 bases short, with 20 bases between. The CDR3 spells CASSALRVSFYEQYF. As DNA, the CDR3 is TGTGCCAGCTCCGCCCTCAGGGTATCATTCTACGAGCAGTACTTC.

Many counts were recorded for this clonotype. The gene calls are TRBV9 and TRBJ2-7; 14 positions match TRBD2. With V trimmed by 3 bases and J by 3 bases, 8 bases remained unmatched. The CDR3 consists of 17 residues. Per the germline V gene, CDR1 is SGDLS and CDR2 is YYNGEE. CDR3 DNA sequence: TGTGCCAGCAGCGGGGGGACTAGCGGGGGAAACTACTACGAGCAGTACTTC. Amino acid sequence: CASSGGTSGGNYYEQYF.

This clonotype occurred many times. J is TRBJ1-2 and V is TRBV12-3 or TRBV12-4; TRBD1 matches at 10 bases. V shed 6 bases and J 5 bases; nucleotides not matched to a gene: 12. This CDR3 has 16 residues. CDR3 amino acids: CASRTTGTGVRYGYTF. In DNA form, the CDR3 reads TGTGCCAGCAGAACGACGGGGACAGGGGTTAGGTATGGCTACACCTTC.

The table lists this clonotype with many counts. V usage is TRBV29-1 and J usage is TRBJ2-7, with a possible D match to TRBD2 (5 bases). Trimming pared 6 bases from V and 6 bases from J, leaving 12 bases between. The germline V gene encodes CDR1 SQVTM and CDR2 ANQGSEA. The CDR3 has 11 amino acids. The CDR3 loop reads CSVEGPVEQYV. The DNA of the CDR3 is TGCAGCGTAGAGGGTCCCGTCGAGCAGTACGTC.

In this sample, this clonotype is large. This chain connects TRBV7-9 to TRBJ1-1, with a tentative D call TRBD1 (5 bases). The CDR3 runs to 17 residues. Between the trimmed V and J ends, which lost 5 bases and 1 base, there was a span of 20 bases. Germline-derived CDR1 and CDR2 are SEHNR and FQNEAQ (reference sequence). The CDR3 loop reads CASSSGLLPRANTEAFF. The CDR3 DNA is TGTGCCAGCAGCAGTGGACTTCTCCCCAGGGCGAACACTGAAGCTTTCTTT.

This clonotype was observed many times. The chain recombines TRBV20-1 with TRBJ2-3; no clear D. The CDR3 covers 16 residues. Per the germline V gene, CDR1 is DFQATT and CDR2 is SNEGSKA (reference sequence). Trimming left V 1 base short and J 2 bases short, with 16 bases between. The CDR3 is CSARGHPASPTDTQYF. CDR3 nucleotides: TGCAGTGCTAGAGGCCACCCAGCGTCCCCCACAGATACGCAGTATTTT.

The V call is TRBV6-1, the J call TRBJ1-2, with D possibly being TRBD1 (5 bases). This CDR3 region has 13 residues. CDR1 is MNHNS and CDR2 is SASEGT in the germline V gene. V was clipped by 7 bases and J by 4 bases, with 13 bases between them. DNA of the CDR3: TGTGCCAGCACTCAAAGGGACGTCTATGGCTACACCTTC. Protein sequence: CASTQRDVYGYTF.

The chain is built from TRBV10-3 and TRBJ1-1; tentatively, D is TRBD1 (5 bases). Per the germline V gene, CDR1 is ENHRY and CDR2 is SYGVKD. Trimming stripped 2 bases from V and 1 base from J, with 11 bases between. The CDR3 sequence is 15 residues long. Here the CDR3 DNA reads TGTGCCATCAGTGAGGACGGGACGAAGAACACTGAAGCTTTCTTT. Translated: CAISEDGTKNTEAFF.

CDR3 in amino acids: CSAVQTGGTDTQYF. In nucleotides, the CDR3 is TGCAGTGCAGTACAGACAGGGGGAACAGATACGCAGTATTTT. This chain uses TRBV20-1 with TRBJ2-3; TRBD1 agrees at 9 bases. Germline lookup yields CDR1 DFQATT and CDR2 SNEGSKA (reference sequence). The CDR3 runs to 14 residues. V was clipped by 6 bases and J by 3 bases; unmatched bases: 7.